These 10 T cell receptor beta chains were sequenced from one sample in a study of T cell responses to AZD1222 COVID-19 vaccine. Generated by immunoSEQ multiplex PCR, the TCRdb table keeps only in-frame clones and is missing some. The sample shows 150,000 to 200,000 clones, 90% to 95% of them seen only once. The sample was peripheral blood, taken 28 days after the second AZD1222 dose. These receptor sequences come from an adult who received the AZD1222 COVID-19 vaccine.

CDR3 loop: CASSGLTGTMGYTF. The CDR3 DNA follows: TGTGCCAGCAGTGGCCTGACAGGGACTATGGGCTACACCTTC. V is TRBV2 and J is TRBJ1-2, with 7 bases lining up with TRBD1. This CDR3 comprises 14 residues. Germline trimming cut 4 bases from V and 8 bases from J; bases unmatched to any gene: 10. Germline-derived CDR1 and CDR2 are SNHLY and FYNNEI.

V and J are TRBV11-2 and TRBJ2-2; TRBD1 matches 8 bases. The germline gives CDR1 SGHAT, CDR2 FQNNGV. Trimming removed 5 bases from V and 2 bases from J; junction bases left unmatched: 7. The CDR3 length is 16 residues. CDR3 residues: CASSVTGTGNTGELFF. In DNA form, the CDR3 reads TGTGCCAGCAGCGTCACCGGGACAGGTAACACCGGGGAGCTGTTTTTT.

V gene TRBV7-6 combines with J gene TRBJ2-1; 14 bases are shared with TRBD2. Germline V CDR1 and CDR2: SGHVS, FNYEAQ. Trimming removed 1 base from V and 0 bases from J; junction bases left unmatched: 5. This CDR3 is built from 19 residues. DNA of the CDR3: TGTGCCAGCAGCTTAGGAGGGACTAGCGGGAGCGACTCCTACAATGAGCAGTTCTTC. It encodes CASSLGGTSGSDSYNEQFF.

The CDR3 region has the DNA TGTGCCAGCAGCGTAGGGGACAGGGATAGCAATCAGCCCCAGCATTTT. It codes for CASSVGDRDSNQPQHF. The chain carries TRBV9 and TRBJ1-5; TRBD1 aligns across 9 bases. The CDR3 contains 16 residues. The trim removed 0 bases at V and 0 bases at J, leaving 1 base unmatched. Looked up from germline, CDR1 is SGDLS and CDR2 is YYNGEE.

The chain uses TRBV5-8 and TRBJ1-1; a possible D gene is TRBD1 (6 bases). The V and J ends lost 0 bases and 2 bases respectively, with 8 bases between them. Germline values: CDR1 SGHTS, CDR2 YDEGEE. The CDR3 has 14 amino acids. CDR3 loop: CASSLVGTNTEAFF. As DNA, the CDR3 is TGTGCCAGCAGCTTGGTCGGGACAAACACTGAAGCTTTCTTT.

The genes are TRBV5-4 and TRBJ1-4; D remains ambiguous. CDR1 and CDR2 (germline): SGHNT, YYREEE (reference sequence). V shed 1 base and J shed 0 bases, with 10 bases lying between them. CDR3 length: 16 amino acids. This chain's CDR3 is CASSLNRPATNEKLFF. The CDR3 nucleotides read TGTGCCAGCAGCTTGAACCGTCCCGCAACTAATGAAAAACTGTTTTTT.

This chain links TRBV7-9 with TRBJ1-6, with TRBD1 as a possible D gene (5 bases). Germline V CDR1 and CDR2: SEHNR, FQNEAQ (reference sequence). The length of the CDR3 is 16 residues. Trimming left V 5 bases short and J 4 bases short, with 15 bases between. CDR3 loop: CASSHTPRGYNSPLHF. CDR3 nucleotide sequence: TGTGCCAGCAGCCATACCCCACGGGGGTATAATTCACCCCTCCACTTT. The full variable domain, completed using reference TRBV7-9 and TRBJ1-6, is DTGVSQNPRHKITKRGQNVTFRCDPISEHNRLYWYRQTLGQGPEFLTYFQNEAQLEKSRLLSDRFSAERPKGSFSTLEIQRTEQGDSAMYLCASSHTPRGYNSPLHFGNGTRLTVT.

CDR3 in DNA: TGTGCCAGCAGCTTAGAAAGGGCACCGGATTCACCCCTCCACTTT. The encoded protein is CASSLERAPDSPLHF. The chain uses TRBV7-6 and TRBJ1-6, with no clear D. Germline V gene data show CDR1 as SGHVS and CDR2 as FNYEAQ. The CDR3 totals 15 residues. V was cut by 1 base and J by 8 bases, with 12 bases left in between. Full variable domain (outside the CDR3, taken from reference TRBV7-6 and TRBJ1-6): GAGVSQSPRYKVTKRGQDVALRCDPISGHVSLYWYRQALGQGPEFLTYFNYEAQQDKSGLPNDRFSAERPEGSISTLTIQRTEQRDSAMYRCASSLERAPDSPLHFGNGTRLTVT.

This chain uses TRBV5-1 with TRBJ1-1, with 9 bases fitting TRBD1. The CDR3 loop spans 16 amino acids. The V and J ends lost 4 bases and 1 base, in that order; junction bases with no gene match: 8. CDR1 and CDR2 (germline): SGHRS, YFSETQ. CDR3 sequence reads: CASSGGTGLWNTEAFF. For the CDR3, the DNA is TGCGCCAGCAGCGGAGGGACAGGGCTATGGAACACTGAAGCTTTCTTT.

This clone showed up just once. The chain has TRBV19 and TRBJ1-1; D possibly corresponds to TRBD1 (5 bases). The CDR3 has 15 amino acids. V was clipped by 3 bases and J by 1 base, with 12 bases between them. CDR1 LNHDA and CDR2 SQIVND come from the germline V gene (reference sequence). This CDR3 reads CASSIGDLGNTEAFF. Written as DNA, the CDR3 is TGTGCCAGTAGTATCGGGGACCTGGGGAACACTGAAGCTTTCTTT.